The rows below give T cell receptor beta chains drawn from one sample of a study of blood T cell repertoires in COVID-19. Profiling relied on immunoSEQ multiplex PCR, and the TCRdb table lists in-frame clones only, not all of them. The sample yields 180,000 or so clones, approximately 89% seen once. Sequences were obtained from peripheral blood. The receptors here all came from a woman aged 55-70 years with acute or convalescent COVID-19. CDR3s include the opening cysteine and the closing phenylalanine or tryptophan. Each record gives: D gene, J gene, clone size, V gene, CDR3 protein, CDR3 DNA. A D gene is named only where the DNA matches it firmly. Not every row has a clone size; where given, it reads once, few, many or a size class.

d_gene: TRBD1; j_gene: TRBJ1-5; abundance: -; v_gene: TRBV7-9; CDR3aa: CASSFAGTGSSNQPQHF; CDR3nt: TGTGCCAGCAGCTTCGCCGGGACAGGCTCGAGCAATCAGCCCCAGCATTTT
d_gene: -; j_gene: TRBJ1-1; abundance: -; v_gene: TRBV5-1; CDR3aa: CASSRDFDTEAFF; CDR3nt: TGCGCCAGCAGCCGCGACTTCGACACTGAAGCTTTCTTT
d_gene: -; j_gene: TRBJ1-1; abundance: -; v_gene: TRBV5-1; CDR3aa: CASSLIGGLEAFF; CDR3nt: TGCGCCAGCAGCCTAATCGGGGGGCTTGAAGCTTTCTTT
d_gene: TRBD2; j_gene: TRBJ2-5; abundance: -; v_gene: TRBV11-2; CDR3aa: CASSPLAGEGETQYF; CDR3nt: TGTGCCAGCAGCCCATTGGCGGGAGAGGGGGAGACCCAGTACTTC
d_gene: -; j_gene: TRBJ1-5; abundance: -; v_gene: TRBV6-6; CDR3aa: CASSSYQQGNQPQHF; CDR3nt: TGTGCCAGCAGTTCCTACCAACAGGGAAATCAGCCCCAGCATTTT
d_gene: TRBD2; j_gene: TRBJ2-7; abundance: -; v_gene: TRBV7-6; CDR3aa: CASSLARGTSGTYEQYF; CDR3nt: TGTGCCAGCAGCTTGGCGAGAGGGACTAGCGGAACCTACGAGCAGTACTTC
d_gene: TRBD2; j_gene: TRBJ2-5; abundance: -; v_gene: TRBV5-4; CDR3aa: CASTQMGGDQETQYF; CDR3nt: TGTGCCAGCACCCAAATGGGGGGGGACCAAGAGACCCAGTACTTC
d_gene: TRBD1; j_gene: TRBJ1-2; abundance: -; v_gene: TRBV6-5; CDR3aa: CASRKTGGYGYTF; CDR3nt: TGTGCCAGCAGAAAGACAGGGGGCTATGGCTACACCTTC
d_gene: -; j_gene: TRBJ1-3; abundance: -; v_gene: TRBV28; CDR3aa: CASSLSLPSGNTIYF; CDR3nt: TGTGCCAGCAGTTTGTCCCTTCCGTCTGGAAACACCATATATTTT
d_gene: TRBD2; j_gene: TRBJ2-2; abundance: -; v_gene: TRBV25-1; CDR3aa: CASSPPSGGELFF; CDR3nt: TGTGCCAGCAGTCCCCCTAGCGGCGGGGAGCTGTTTTTT
d_gene: TRBD1; j_gene: TRBJ1-5; abundance: -; v_gene: TRBV7-9; CDR3aa: CASSPGTGQGNQPQHF; CDR3nt: TGTGCCAGCAGCCCCGGGACAGGGCAAGGCAATCAGCCCCAGCATTTT
d_gene: -; j_gene: TRBJ2-3; abundance: -; v_gene: TRBV19; CDR3aa: CASSIHGTDTQYF; CDR3nt: TGTGCCAGTAGTATACATGGCACAGATACGCAGTATTTT
d_gene: TRBD2; j_gene: TRBJ2-1; abundance: -; v_gene: TRBV20-1; CDR3aa: CSARTSDEQFF; CDR3nt: TGCAGTGCTAGAACTAGCGATGAGCAGTTCTTC
d_gene: TRBD1; j_gene: TRBJ2-3; abundance: -; v_gene: TRBV4-1; CDR3aa: CASSPRGQGRDTQYF; CDR3nt: TGCGCCAGCAGCCCCAGGGGACAGGGGCGAGATACGCAGTATTTT
d_gene: TRBD2; j_gene: TRBJ2-1; abundance: -; v_gene: TRBV27; CDR3aa: CASRGLGSYNEQFF; CDR3nt: TGTGCCAGCAGGGGACTAGGCTCCTACAATGAGCAGTTCTTC
d_gene: -; j_gene: TRBJ1-3; abundance: once; v_gene: TRBV9; CDR3aa: CASSVGAGGPTGGNTIYF; CDR3nt: TGTGCCAGCAGCGTAGGAGCGGGCGGGCCCACGGGGGGAAACACCATATATTTT
d_gene: -; j_gene: TRBJ2-1; abundance: -; v_gene: TRBV4-1; CDR3aa: CASSLRGNEQFF; CDR3nt: TGCGCCAGCAGCCTTCGGGGGAATGAGCAGTTCTTC
d_gene: TRBD1; j_gene: TRBJ2-3; abundance: -; v_gene: TRBV7-3; CDR3aa: CASSLVGPGQITDTQYF; CDR3nt: TGTGCCAGCAGCTTAGTAGGGCCGGGACAGATCACAGATACGCAGTATTTT
d_gene: TRBD1; j_gene: TRBJ1-2; abundance: -; v_gene: TRBV15; CDR3aa: CATSRETGSDYGYTF; CDR3nt: TGTGCCACCAGCAGGGAGACAGGGTCGGACTATGGCTACACCTTC
d_gene: -; j_gene: TRBJ1-1; abundance: -; v_gene: TRBV28; CDR3aa: CASSFSNFGAFF; CDR3nt: TGTGCCAGCAGTTTTTCAAACTTTGGAGCTTTCTTT
d_gene: -; j_gene: TRBJ2-7; abundance: -; v_gene: TRBV28; CDR3aa: CASSFYTYEQYF; CDR3nt: TGTGCCAGCAGTTTTTACACATACGAGCAGTACTTC
d_gene: -; j_gene: TRBJ2-2; abundance: -; v_gene: TRBV27; CDR3aa: CASRTTGLTTGELFF; CDR3nt: TGTGCCAGCAGAACGACAGGTCTGACCACCGGGGAGCTGTTTTTT
d_gene: -; j_gene: TRBJ1-5; abundance: -; v_gene: TRBV19; CDR3aa: CASSQAYSNQPQHF; CDR3nt: TGTGCCAGTAGCCAAGCATATAGCAATCAGCCCCAGCATTTT
d_gene: -; j_gene: TRBJ1-1; abundance: -; v_gene: TRBV24-1; CDR3aa: CATSEGGNTEAFF; CDR3nt: TGTGCCACCAGTGAAGGGGGGAACACTGAAGCTTTCTTT
d_gene: -; j_gene: TRBJ2-4; abundance: -; v_gene: TRBV2; CDR3aa: CASSSEAENIQYF; CDR3nt: TGTGCCAGCAGTTCAGAGGCCGAAAACATTCAGTACTTC
d_gene: TRBD1; j_gene: TRBJ2-1; abundance: -; v_gene: TRBV4-2; CDR3aa: CASSQESTGWNEQFF; CDR3nt: TGTGCCAGCAGCCAAGAATCGACAGGGTGGAATGAGCAGTTCTTC
d_gene: TRBD1; j_gene: TRBJ2-3; abundance: -; v_gene: TRBV5-5; CDR3aa: CASSSRRTGGTDTQYF; CDR3nt: TGTGCCAGCAGCTCACGCCGGACAGGAGGCACAGATACGCAGTATTTT
d_gene: -; j_gene: TRBJ1-2; abundance: -; v_gene: TRBV7-8; CDR3aa: CASSLAGGVGYTF; CDR3nt: TGTGCCAGCAGCTTAGCGGGGGGGGTAGGCTACACCTTC
d_gene: TRBD1; j_gene: TRBJ1-2; abundance: -; v_gene: TRBV19; CDR3aa: CASSQDRRNGYTF; CDR3nt: TGTGCCAGTAGTCAGGACAGGCGGAATGGCTACACCTTC
d_gene: -; j_gene: TRBJ2-5; abundance: -; v_gene: TRBV5-1; CDR3aa: CASRQGGSSGWETQYF; CDR3nt: TGCGCCAGCAGACAGGGGGGTTCTAGCGGTTGGGAGACCCAGTACTTC
d_gene: -; j_gene: TRBJ2-5; abundance: -; v_gene: TRBV11-3; CDR3aa: CASSLGTKDQETQYF; CDR3nt: TGTGCCAGCAGCCTAGGGACAAAGGATCAAGAGACCCAGTACTTC
d_gene: -; j_gene: TRBJ2-7; abundance: -; v_gene: TRBV5-1; CDR3aa: CASSFDRETYEQYF; CDR3nt: TGCGCCAGCAGCTTCGACAGAGAGACCTACGAGCAGTACTTC
d_gene: TRBD1; j_gene: TRBJ1-2; abundance: -; v_gene: TRBV19; CDR3aa: CASSITGGYGYTF; CDR3nt: TGTGCCAGTAGTATCACAGGGGGCTATGGCTACACCTTC
d_gene: TRBD1; j_gene: TRBJ2-7; abundance: -; v_gene: TRBV28; CDR3aa: CASSPQGAHYEQYF; CDR3nt: TGTGCCAGCAGTCCACAGGGGGCCCACTACGAGCAGTACTTC
d_gene: TRBD2; j_gene: TRBJ2-1; abundance: -; v_gene: TRBV2; CDR3aa: CASRPGGGSYNEQFF; CDR3nt: TGTGCCAGCCGGCCGGGGGGTGGTTCCTACAATGAGCAGTTCTTC
d_gene: -; j_gene: TRBJ1-2; abundance: -; v_gene: TRBV24-1; CDR3aa: CATSTGLAYGYTF; CDR3nt: TGTGCCACCTCAACAGGGCTAGCCTATGGCTACACCTTC
d_gene: -; j_gene: TRBJ1-4; abundance: -; v_gene: TRBV7-3; CDR3aa: CASSPGVGEKLFF; CDR3nt: TGTGCCAGCAGCCCAGGGGTTGGGGAAAAACTGTTTTTT
d_gene: TRBD2; j_gene: TRBJ2-3; abundance: -; v_gene: TRBV4-1; CDR3aa: CASSLGLAGGTDTQYF; CDR3nt: TGCGCCAGCAGCCTGGGACTAGCGGGAGGCACAGATACGCAGTATTTT
d_gene: TRBD1; j_gene: TRBJ1-4; abundance: -; v_gene: TRBV9; CDR3aa: CASSATGGVVEKLFF; CDR3nt: TGTGCCAGCAGCGCGACAGGGGGCGTTGTCGAAAAACTGTTTTTT
d_gene: -; j_gene: TRBJ1-1; abundance: -; v_gene: TRBV11-3; CDR3aa: CASSLRTDTEAFF; CDR3nt: TGTGCCAGCAGCTTAAGGACAGACACTGAAGCTTTCTTT
d_gene: TRBD2; j_gene: TRBJ2-1; abundance: -; v_gene: TRBV19; CDR3aa: CASSLGLAGPGGEQFF; CDR3nt: TGTGCCAGTAGTCTGGGACTAGCGGGTCCCGGAGGGGAACAGTTCTTC
d_gene: -; j_gene: TRBJ1-1; abundance: -; v_gene: TRBV12-3/TRBV12-4; CDR3aa: CASSLRYTEAFF; CDR3nt: TGTGCCAGCAGTCTACGTTACACTGAAGCTTTCTTT